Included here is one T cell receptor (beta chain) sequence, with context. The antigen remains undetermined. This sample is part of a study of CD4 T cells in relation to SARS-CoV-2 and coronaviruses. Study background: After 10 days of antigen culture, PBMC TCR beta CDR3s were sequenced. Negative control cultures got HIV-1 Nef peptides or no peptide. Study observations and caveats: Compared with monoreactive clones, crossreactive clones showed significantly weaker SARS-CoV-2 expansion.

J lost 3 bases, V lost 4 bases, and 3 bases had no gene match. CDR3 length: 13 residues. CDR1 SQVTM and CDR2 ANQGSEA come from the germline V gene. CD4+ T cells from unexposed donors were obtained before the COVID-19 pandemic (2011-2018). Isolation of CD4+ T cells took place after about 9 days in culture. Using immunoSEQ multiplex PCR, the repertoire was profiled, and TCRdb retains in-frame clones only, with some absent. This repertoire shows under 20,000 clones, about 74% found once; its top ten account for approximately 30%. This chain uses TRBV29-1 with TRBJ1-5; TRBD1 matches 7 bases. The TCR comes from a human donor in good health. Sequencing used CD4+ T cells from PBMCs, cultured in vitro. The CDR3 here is CSVGQGPNQPQHF. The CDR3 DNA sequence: TGCAGCGTTGGACAGGGACCCAATCAGCCCCAGCATTTT.